The subject of this entry is one TCR beta chain. Its antigen is not identified. The record originates from a study of cytomegalovirus exposure and HLA in healthy donors. Study-wide context: A previous analysis identified 95 million to 140 million unique TCR beta sequences derived from some 170 million T cells. Across 300 to 400 genotyped donors, approximately 81% landed in the Caucasian-associated ancestry cluster. Whole-study findings and limits: With DRB1 most and HLA-C fewest, TCR association rates differed between HLA loci in a later analysis.

PCR used 60 Vbeta primers and 13 Jbeta primers. TCRdb's table, derived via immunoSEQ multiplex PCR, lists solely in-frame clones and lacks some. This sample has 90,000 to 100,000 clones, with around 81% found just once. Losses at the gene ends were 5 bases for V and 0 bases for J; bases not matched to a gene: 9. The CDR3 contains 17 residues. Per the germline V gene, CDR1 is MNHEY and CDR2 is SMNVEV (reference sequence). The clonotype was recovered from a man in his late teens or twenties in good health and CMV-seronegative. V is TRBV27 and J is TRBJ1-3; TRBD1 matches 8 bases. The specimen was PBMCs. The CDR3 loop is CASSPGTGFSSGNTIYF. DNA for the CDR3: TGTGCCAGCAGTCCCGGGACAGGTTTTAGCTCTGGAAACACCATATATTTT.